This TCR beta chain was sequenced in a study of T cell responses to AZD1222 COVID-19 vaccine. Profiling relied on immunoSEQ multiplex PCR, and the TCRdb table lists in-frame clones only, not all of them. The data show some 170,000 clones, with more than 80% seen just once and 2.6% held by the top ten. Trimming cost V 5 bases and J 6 bases, with 14 bases left between them. From germline, CDR1 is MDHEN and CDR2 SYDVKM. The length of the CDR3 is 13 residues. The source material was peripheral blood, sampled on day 0 of AZD1222 vaccination. The J gene is TRBJ2-7, the V gene TRBV28, with D maybe TRBD1 (5 bases). This TCR derives from an adult in good health. CDR3 sequence: CASSLPLGVEQYF. CDR3 nucleotide sequence: TGTGCCAGCAGTCTCCCCTTAGGGGTCGAGCAGTACTTC.